Listed below are T cell receptor beta chains from one sample, sequenced in a study of shared clonotypes between healthy human individuals. This table comes from immunoSEQ multiplex PCR, and its TCRdb copy is limited to in-frame clones, with some not included. This table has around 2.1 million clones, nearly 97% appearing once. Sequencing used naive CD4+ T cells sorted from blood. These receptors all come from a man in his late teens or twenties in good health. CDR3s include the opening cysteine and the closing phenylalanine or tryptophan. D genes are given only for firm matches. Not every row has a clone size; where given, it reads once, few, many or a size class.

TRBV6-9	TRBJ2-7	NA	TRBD2	CASWTSGNSYEQYF	TGTGCCAGCTGGACTAGCGGGAACTCCTACGAGCAGTACTTC
TRBV19	TRBJ2-5	NA	TRBD2	CASSFDSGVVSGTQYF	TGTGCCAGTAGTTTCGATAGCGGGGTCGTGTCGGGGACCCAGTACTTC
TRBV7-2	TRBJ2-7	NA	TRBD1	CASSSRQGGTYEQYF	TGTGCCAGCAGCTCCCGACAGGGGGGAACCTACGAGCAGTACTTC
TRBV9	TRBJ2-3	NA	NA	CASSVLGAGTDTQYF	TGTGCCAGCAGCGTACTCGGGGCGGGTACAGATACGCAGTATTTT
TRBV30	TRBJ2-2	NA	TRBD2	CAWSTVLAGSGELFF	TGTGCCTGGAGCACGGTATTAGCGGGGTCCGGGGAGCTGTTTTTT
TRBV28	TRBJ1-2	NA	NA	CAIYTQGGDYGYTF	TGTGCCATTTATACCCAGGGAGGAGACTATGGCTACACCTTC
TRBV5-1	TRBJ2-3	NA	TRBD2	CASRRGTSGGDTQYF	TGCGCCAGCAGGCGCGGGACTAGCGGGGGTGATACGCAGTATTTT
TRBV7-2	TRBJ2-3	NA	TRBD2	CASSLAGGLASTDTQYF	TGTGCCAGCAGCTTAGCCGGAGGACTAGCGAGCACAGATACGCAGTATTTT
TRBV7-2	TRBJ2-5	NA	NA	CASSLRAPETQYF	TGTGCCAGCAGCTTACGGGCCCCCGAGACCCAGTACTTC
TRBV5-6	TRBJ2-3	NA	TRBD2	CASSWGRTSGSTDTQYF	TGTGCCAGCAGCTGGGGGCGGACTAGCGGTAGCACAGATACGCAGTATTTT
TRBV30	TRBJ1-1	NA	NA	CAWSKIRTAPMSTEAFF	TGTGCCTGGAGTAAAATCCGGACAGCTCCAATGAGCACTGAAGCTTTCTTT
TRBV10-3	TRBJ2-7	NA	NA	CAISELGRNEQYF	TGTGCCATCAGTGAGCTGGGCAGGAACGAGCAGTACTTC
TRBV7-3	TRBJ2-2	NA	NA	CASSLSSIAGELFF	TGTGCCAGCAGCTTAAGTTCTATAGCCGGGGAGCTGTTTTTT
TRBV5-6	TRBJ2-2	once	TRBD2	CASSSYGLAANTGELFF	TGTGCCAGCAGCTCCTACGGACTAGCGGCGAACACCGGGGAGCTGTTTTTT